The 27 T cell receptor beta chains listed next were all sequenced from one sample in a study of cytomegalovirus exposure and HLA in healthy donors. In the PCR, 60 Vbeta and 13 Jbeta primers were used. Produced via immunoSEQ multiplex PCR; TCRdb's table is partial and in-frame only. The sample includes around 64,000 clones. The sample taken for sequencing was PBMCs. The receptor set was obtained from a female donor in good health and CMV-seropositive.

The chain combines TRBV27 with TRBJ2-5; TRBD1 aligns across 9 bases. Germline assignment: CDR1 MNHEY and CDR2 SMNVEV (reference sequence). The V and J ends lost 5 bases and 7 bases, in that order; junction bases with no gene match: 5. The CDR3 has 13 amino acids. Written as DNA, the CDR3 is TGTGCCAGCAGTCAGAGACAGGGGGGGACCCAGTACTTC. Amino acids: CASSQRQGGTQYF.

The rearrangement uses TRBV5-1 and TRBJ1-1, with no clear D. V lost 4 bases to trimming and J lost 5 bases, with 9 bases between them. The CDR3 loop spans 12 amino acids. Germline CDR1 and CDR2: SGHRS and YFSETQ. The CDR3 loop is CASSAVQTEAFF. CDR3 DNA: TGCGCCAGCAGCGCCGTACAGACTGAAGCTTTCTTT.

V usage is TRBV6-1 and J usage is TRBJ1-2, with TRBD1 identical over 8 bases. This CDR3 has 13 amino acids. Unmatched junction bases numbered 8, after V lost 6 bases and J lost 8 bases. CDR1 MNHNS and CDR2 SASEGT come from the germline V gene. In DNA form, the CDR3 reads TGTGCCAGCAGACCGGACAGGGTCTTGGGCTACACCTTC. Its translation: CASRPDRVLGYTF.

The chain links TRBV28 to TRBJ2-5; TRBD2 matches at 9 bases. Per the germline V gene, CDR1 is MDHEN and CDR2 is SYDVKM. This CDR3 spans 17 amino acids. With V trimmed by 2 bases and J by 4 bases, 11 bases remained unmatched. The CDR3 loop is CASSLASGGGALETQYF. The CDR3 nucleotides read TGTGCCAGCAGTTTAGCGAGTGGCGGGGGGGCCTTAGAGACCCAGTACTTC.

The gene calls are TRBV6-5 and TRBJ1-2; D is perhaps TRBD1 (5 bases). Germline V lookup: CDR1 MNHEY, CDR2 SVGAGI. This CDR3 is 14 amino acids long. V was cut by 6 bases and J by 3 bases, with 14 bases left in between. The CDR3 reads CASSQTEGHYGYTF. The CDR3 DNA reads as TGTGCCAGCAGCCAAACGGAGGGGCACTATGGCTACACCTTC.

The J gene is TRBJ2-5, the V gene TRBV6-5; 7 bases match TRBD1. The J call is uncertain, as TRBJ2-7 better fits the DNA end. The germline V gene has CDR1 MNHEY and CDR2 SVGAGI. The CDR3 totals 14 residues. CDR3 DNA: TGTGCCAGCTCCTCAGGGGGTCGGGTCTACGAGCAGTACTTC. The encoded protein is CASSSGGRVYEQYF.

DNA of the CDR3: TGTGCCAGCAGCTTGGGCAGGGGGCACACTGAAGCTTTCTTT. Translated, it gives CASSLGRGHTEAFF. The gene calls are TRBV5-6 and TRBJ1-1; the match to TRBD1 covers 8 bases. The V and J ends lost 0 bases and 3 bases, in that order; junction bases with no gene match: 1. The CDR3 spans 14 residues. Looked up from germline, CDR1 is SGHDT and CDR2 is YYEEEE.

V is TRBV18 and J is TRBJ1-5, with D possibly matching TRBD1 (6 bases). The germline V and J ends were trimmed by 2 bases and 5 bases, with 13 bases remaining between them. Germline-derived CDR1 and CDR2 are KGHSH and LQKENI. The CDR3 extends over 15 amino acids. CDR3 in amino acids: CASSPSPGVDQPQHF. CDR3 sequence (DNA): TGTGCCAGCTCACCAAGTCCAGGGGTAGATCAGCCCCAGCATTTT.

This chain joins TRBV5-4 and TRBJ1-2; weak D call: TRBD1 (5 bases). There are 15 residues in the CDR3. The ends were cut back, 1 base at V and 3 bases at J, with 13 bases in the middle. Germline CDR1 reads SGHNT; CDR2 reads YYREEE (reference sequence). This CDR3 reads CASSLSQGVDYGYTF. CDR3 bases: TGTGCCAGCAGCTTGAGTCAGGGTGTGGACTATGGCTACACCTTC.

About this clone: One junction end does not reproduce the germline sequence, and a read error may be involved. The CDR3 nucleotides read TGTGCTAGCAGCCCGCCGAGGGTCAATGAGCAGTTCTTC. Protein product: CASSPPRVNEQFF. This sequence joins TRBV7-7 and TRBJ2-1; D is perhaps TRBD2 (5 bases). The CDR3 totals 13 residues. Germline values: CDR1 SSHAT, CDR2 FNYEAQ (reference sequence).

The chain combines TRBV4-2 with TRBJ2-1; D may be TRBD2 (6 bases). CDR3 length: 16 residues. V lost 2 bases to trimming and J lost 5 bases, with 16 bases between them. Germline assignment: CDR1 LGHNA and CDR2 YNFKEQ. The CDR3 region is CASSQSGTVDDNEQFF. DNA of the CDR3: TGTGCCAGCAGCCAATCCGGGACTGTCGACGACAATGAGCAGTTCTTC.

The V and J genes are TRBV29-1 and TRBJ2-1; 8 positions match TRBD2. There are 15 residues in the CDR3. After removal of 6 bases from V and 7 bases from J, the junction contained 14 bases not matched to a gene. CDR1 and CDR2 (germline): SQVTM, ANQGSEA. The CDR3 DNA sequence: TGCAGCGTACCCTTTAGCGGGACCTTCGGAAATGAGCAGTTCTTC. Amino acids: CSVPFSGTFGNEQFF.

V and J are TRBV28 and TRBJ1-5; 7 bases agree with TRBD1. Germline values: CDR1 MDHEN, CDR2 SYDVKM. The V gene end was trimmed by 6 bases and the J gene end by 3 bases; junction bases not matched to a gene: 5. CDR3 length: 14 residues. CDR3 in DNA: TGTGCCAGCAGCACAGGGGCGGACAATCAGCCCCAGCATTTT. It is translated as CASSTGADNQPQHF.

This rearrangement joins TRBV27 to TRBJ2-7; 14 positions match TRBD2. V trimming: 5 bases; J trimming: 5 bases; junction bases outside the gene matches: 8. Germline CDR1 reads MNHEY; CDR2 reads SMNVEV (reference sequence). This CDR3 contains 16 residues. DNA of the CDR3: TGTGCCAGCAGTGGGAGACTAGCGGGAGGGTCCCACGAGCAGTACTTC. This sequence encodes CASSGRLAGGSHEQYF.

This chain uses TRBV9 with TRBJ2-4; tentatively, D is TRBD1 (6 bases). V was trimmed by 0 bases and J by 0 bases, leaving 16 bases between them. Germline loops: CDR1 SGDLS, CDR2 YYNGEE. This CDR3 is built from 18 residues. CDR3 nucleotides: TGTGCCAGCAGCGTAGGTGAATGGGACACCGTAGCCAAAAACATTCAGTACTTC. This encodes CASSVGEWDTVAKNIQYF. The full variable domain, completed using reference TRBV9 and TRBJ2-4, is DSGVTQTPKHLITATGQRVTLRCSPRSGDLSVYWYQQSLDQGLQFLIQYYNGEERAKGNILERFSAQQFPDLHSELNLSSLELGDSALYFCASSVGEWDTVAKNIQYFGAGTRLSVL.

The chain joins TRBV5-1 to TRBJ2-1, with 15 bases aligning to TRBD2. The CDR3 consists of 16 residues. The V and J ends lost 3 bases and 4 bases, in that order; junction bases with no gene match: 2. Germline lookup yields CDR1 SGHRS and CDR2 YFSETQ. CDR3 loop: CASSSGLAGGYNEQFF. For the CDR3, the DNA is TGCGCCAGCAGCTCAGGACTAGCGGGAGGGTACAATGAGCAGTTCTTC.

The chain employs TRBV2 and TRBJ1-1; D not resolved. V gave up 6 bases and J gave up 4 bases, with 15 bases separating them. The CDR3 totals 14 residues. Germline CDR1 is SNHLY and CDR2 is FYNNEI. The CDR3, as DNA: TGTGCCAGCAGGCTCACATCCCACCCCACTGAAGCTTTCTTT. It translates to CASRLTSHPTEAFF.

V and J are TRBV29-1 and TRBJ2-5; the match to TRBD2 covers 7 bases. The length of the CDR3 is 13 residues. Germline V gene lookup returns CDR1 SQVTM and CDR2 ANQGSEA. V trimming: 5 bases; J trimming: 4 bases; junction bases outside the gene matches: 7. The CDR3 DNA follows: TGCAGCGTTTATGGAGGGAGGGGAGAGACCCAGTACTTC. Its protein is CSVYGGRGETQYF.

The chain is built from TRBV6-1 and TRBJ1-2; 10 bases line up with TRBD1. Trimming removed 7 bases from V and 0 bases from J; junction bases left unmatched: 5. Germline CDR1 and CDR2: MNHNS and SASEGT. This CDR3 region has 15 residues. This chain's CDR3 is CASIRQGAANYGYTF. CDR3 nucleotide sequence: TGTGCCAGCATTCGACAGGGGGCAGCTAACTATGGCTACACCTTC.

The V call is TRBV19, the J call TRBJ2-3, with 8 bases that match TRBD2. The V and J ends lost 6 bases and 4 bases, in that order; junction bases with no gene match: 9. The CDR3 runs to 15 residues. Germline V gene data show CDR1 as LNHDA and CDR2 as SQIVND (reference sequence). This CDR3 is CASRGLGGASDTQYF. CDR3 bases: TGTGCCAGTAGGGGCCTCGGGGGGGCCTCAGATACGCAGTATTTT.

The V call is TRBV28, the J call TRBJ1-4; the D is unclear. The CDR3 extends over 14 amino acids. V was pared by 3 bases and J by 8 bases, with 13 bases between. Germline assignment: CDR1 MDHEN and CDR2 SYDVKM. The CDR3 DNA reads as TGTGCCAGCAGTTTGGAGCGGCGGGGAGAAAAACTGTTTTTT. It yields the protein CASSLERRGEKLFF. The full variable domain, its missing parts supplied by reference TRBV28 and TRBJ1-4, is DVKVTQSSRYLVKRTGEKVFLECVQDMDHENMFWYRQDPGLGLRLIYFSYDVKMKEKGDIPEGYSVSREKKERFSLILESASTNQTSMYLCASSLERRGEKLFFGSGTQLSVL.

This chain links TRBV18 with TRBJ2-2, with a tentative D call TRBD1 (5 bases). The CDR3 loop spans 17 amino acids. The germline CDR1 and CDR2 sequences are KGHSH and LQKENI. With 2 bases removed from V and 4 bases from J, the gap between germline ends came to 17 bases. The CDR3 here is CASSPIRTGSGTGELFF. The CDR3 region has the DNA TGTGCCAGCTCACCAATAAGAACAGGTTCGGGCACCGGGGAGCTGTTTTTT. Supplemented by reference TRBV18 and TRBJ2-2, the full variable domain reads NAGVMQNPRHLVRRRGQEARLRCSPMKGHSHVYWYRQLPEEGLKFMVYLQKENIIDESGMPKERFSAEFPKEGPSILRIQQVVRGDSAAYFCASSPIRTGSGTGELFFGEGSRLTVL.

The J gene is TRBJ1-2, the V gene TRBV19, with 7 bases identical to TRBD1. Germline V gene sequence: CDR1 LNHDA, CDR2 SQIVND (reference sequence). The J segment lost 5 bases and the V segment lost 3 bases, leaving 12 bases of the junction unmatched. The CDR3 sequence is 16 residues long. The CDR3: CASSIEGTVLQYGYTF. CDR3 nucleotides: TGTGCCAGTAGTATTGAGGGGACAGTTCTTCAATATGGCTACACCTTC. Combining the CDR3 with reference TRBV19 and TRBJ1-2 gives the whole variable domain DGGITQSPKYLFRKEGQNVTLSCEQNLNHDAMYWYRQDPGQGLRLIYYSQIVNDFQKGDIAEGYSVSREKKESFPLTVTSAQKNPTAFYLCASSIEGTVLQYGYTFGSGTRLTVV.

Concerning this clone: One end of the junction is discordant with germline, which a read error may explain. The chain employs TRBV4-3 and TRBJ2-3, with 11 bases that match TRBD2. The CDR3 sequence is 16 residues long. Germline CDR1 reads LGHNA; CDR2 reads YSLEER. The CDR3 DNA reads TGCGCCAGCAGCCAGATTAGCGGGAGGGCCGGGGATAAGCAGTATTTT. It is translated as CASSQISGRAGDKQYF.

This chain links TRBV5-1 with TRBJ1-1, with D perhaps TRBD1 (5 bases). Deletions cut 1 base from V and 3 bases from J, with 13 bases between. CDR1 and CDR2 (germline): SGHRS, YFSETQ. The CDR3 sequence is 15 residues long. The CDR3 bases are TGCGCCAGCAGCTTGTGGGGGGGTACGGACACTGAAGCTTTCTTT. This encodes CASSLWGGTDTEAFF. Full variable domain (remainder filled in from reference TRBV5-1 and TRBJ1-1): KAGVTQTPRYLIKTRGQQVTLSCSPISGHRSVSWYQQTPGQGLQFLFEYFSETQRNKGNFPGRFSGRQFSNSRSEMNVSTLELGDSALYLCASSLWGGTDTEAFFGQGTRLTVV.

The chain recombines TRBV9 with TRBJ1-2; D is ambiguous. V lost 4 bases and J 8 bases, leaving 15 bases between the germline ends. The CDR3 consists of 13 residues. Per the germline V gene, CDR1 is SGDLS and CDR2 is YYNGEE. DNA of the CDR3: TGTGCCAGCAGCCCACCAGGATTAGGAGGCTACACCTTC. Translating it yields CASSPPGLGGYTF.

The CDR3 protein is CAISEFTYEQYF. In nucleotides, the CDR3 is TGTGCCATCAGTGAGTTTACCTACGAGCAGTACTTC. The rearrangement joins TRBV10-3 to TRBJ2-7, with no clear D. The CDR3 is 12 residues long. The V end was cut by 1 base, the J end by 2 bases, with 3 bases between. CDR1 is ENHRY, CDR2 SYGVKD, per germline.